The 26 T cell receptor beta chains presented below share a single source sample, sequenced in a study of vaccination effects on CD4 cells after COVID-19. Libraries were prepared by immunoSEQ multiplex PCR; TCRdb keeps only in-frame clonotypes and omits some of them. The sample lists approximately 87,000 clones, roughly four fifths seen once, with 1.5% to 2% in the top ten. No cognate antigen is known for these TCRs. Viral peptide pool expansion of antigen-specific CD4+ T cells preceded sequencing in the ViraFEST assay. Culturing for about ten days preceded CD4+ T cell isolation. The sequenced sample was CD4+ T cells from PBMCs cultured with HCoV-229E spike peptides, obtained before COVID-19 vaccination. These receptors were collected from a human donor who received a COVID-19 vaccine.

This chain joins TRBV6-5 and TRBJ2-7; D ambiguous. The CDR3 is 11 amino acids. In germline, CDR1 is MNHEY, CDR2 SVGAGI. The germline V and J ends were trimmed by 5 bases and 4 bases, with 6 bases remaining between them. This CDR3 reads CASSTFYEQYV. CDR3 coding DNA: TGTGCCAGCAGTACGTTTTACGAGCAGTACGTC.

This clone was detected a few times. The CDR3 here is CASSLRGAPTEAFF. The CDR3 coding sequence is TGTGCCAGCAGCTTAAGGGGGGCTCCCACTGAAGCTTTCTTT. V is TRBV7-3 and J is TRBJ1-1; perhaps TRBD1 as D (6 bases). The CDR3 is 14 residues long. Germline V gene lookup returns CDR1 SGHTA and CDR2 FQGTGA. Trimming cost V 1 base and J 4 bases, with 10 bases left between them.

This clone was observed once. This chain uses TRBV4-1 with TRBJ2-1; no reliable D call. Trimming shortened V by 4 bases and J by 9 bases, and 10 bases separated the two germline ends. Germline CDR1 and CDR2: MGHRA and YSYEKL. The CDR3 loop spans 12 amino acids. The CDR3 DNA follows: TGCGCCAGCAGCCGAGTAAAGGGTGAGCAGTTCTTC. Amino acid sequence: CASSRVKGEQFF.

A single count supports this clone. The gene calls are TRBV3-1 (or the pseudogene TRBV3-2) and TRBJ2-2; 8 bases are shared with TRBD2. Trimming took 1 base from V and 6 from J; bases not matched to a gene: 10. CDR3 length: 17 amino acids. Germline V lookup: CDR1 LGHDT, CDR2 YNNKEL (reference sequence). The CDR3 bases are TGTGCCAGCAGCCAAGCCCTAGCGGGCGTAAGAGCCGGGGAGCTGTTTTTT. This gives the protein CASSQALAGVRAGELFF.

This chain joins TRBV6-1 and TRBJ2-7, with 9 bases that match TRBD1. J was trimmed by 5 bases and V by 3 bases; bases with no gene match: 8. Germline V gives CDR1 MNHNS, CDR2 SASEGT. The CDR3 loop spans 15 amino acids. The CDR3 region is CASSEIWDRDHEQYV. The DNA for the CDR3 is TGTGCCAGCAGTGAGATATGGGACAGGGACCACGAGCAGTACGTC.

This chain links TRBV3-1 (or the pseudogene TRBV3-2) with TRBJ1-1; D not certain. Trimming took off 6 bases at V and 4 bases at J, with 12 bases between the two ends. The germline V gene has CDR1 LGHDT and CDR2 YNNKEL (reference sequence). The CDR3 contains 13 residues. DNA of the CDR3: TGTGCCAGCAGTTCGGTCCCGGGCACTGAAGCTTTCTTT. Its protein is CASSSVPGTEAFF.

The sample holds a few counts of this clone. V gene TRBV2 combines with J gene TRBJ2-3; D is undetermined. The V end was cut by 5 bases, the J end by 5 bases, with 8 bases between. The length of the CDR3 is 12 residues. Germline V gene lookup returns CDR1 SNHLY and CDR2 FYNNEI. The CDR3 here is CASSKTRDTQYF. CDR3 coding DNA: TGTGCCAGCAGTAAGACGAGAGATACGCAGTATTTT.

The chain couples TRBV6-5 to TRBJ1-5; no firm D call. V lost 6 bases to trimming and J lost 7 bases, with 19 bases between them. Germline V gene data show CDR1 as MNHEY and CDR2 as SVGAGI. There are 15 residues in the CDR3. The CDR3 DNA reads as TGTGCCAGCAGCTCGGGTCAGTTAATAATCCAGCCCCAGCATTTT. Protein sequence: CASSSGQLIIQPQHF.

The chain has TRBV5-1 and TRBJ2-2; TRBD2 agrees at 8 bases. The CDR3 covers 15 residues. The J segment lost 4 bases and the V segment lost 5 bases, leaving 7 bases of the junction unmatched. Germline loops: CDR1 SGHRS, CDR2 YFSETQ. This CDR3 is CASSYGGAGTGELFF. The CDR3 nucleotides are TGCGCCAGCAGTTACGGGGGGGCCGGCACCGGGGAGCTGTTTTTT.

The CDR3 here is CASGVLVTQYF. In DNA, the CDR3 is TGTGCCAGCGGGGTTCTGGTGACCCAGTACTTC. The chain uses TRBV6-5 and TRBJ2-5; the D is unclear. The V end lost 8 bases, the J end lost 7 bases, and 11 bases lay between the germline ends. This CDR3 has 11 residues. Germline-derived CDR1 and CDR2 are MNHEY and SVGAGI.

The chain employs TRBV5-4 and TRBJ1-3; no reliable D call. Germline values: CDR1 SGHNT, CDR2 YYREEE (reference sequence). V gave up 0 bases and J gave up 1 base, with 5 bases separating them. The CDR3 runs to 14 residues. The chain's CDR3 is CASSLGYSGNTIYF. In DNA form, the CDR3 reads TGTGCCAGCAGCTTGGGCTATTCTGGAAACACCATATATTTT.

This clone was seen a handful of times. The J gene is TRBJ2-1, the V gene TRBV4-3; either TRBD1 or TRBD2 may fit D (5 bases each). Trimming took off 3 bases at V and 2 bases at J, with 23 bases between the two ends. Germline assignment: CDR1 LGHNA and CDR2 YSLEER. The CDR3 runs to 19 residues. CDR3 in amino acids: CASSQEVLGVDGAYNEQFF. CDR3 nucleotide sequence: TGCGCCAGCAGCCAGGAAGTCCTGGGGGTAGACGGCGCCTACAATGAGCAGTTCTTC.

There are a few counts of this clone. The V and J genes are TRBV3-1 (or the pseudogene TRBV3-2) and TRBJ1-4; possibly TRBD1 for D (5 bases). Germline CDR1 LGHDT, CDR2 YNNKEL (reference sequence). This CDR3 has 15 amino acids. Trimming cost V 3 bases and J 7 bases, with 15 bases left between them. CDR3 amino acids: CASSQWEGRGEKLFF. The CDR3 DNA reads as TGTGCCAGCAGCCAGTGGGAGGGGCGCGGTGAAAAACTGTTTTTT.

Within the sample, this clone is medium-sized (0.01 to 0.1%). For the CDR3, the DNA is TGTGCCAGCAGTCCCGGGACTACTTCTGTGGAGACCCAGTACTTC. Translating it yields CASSPGTTSVETQYF. V usage is TRBV27 and J usage is TRBJ2-5, with 7 bases lining up with TRBD2. Looked up from germline, CDR1 is MNHEY and CDR2 is SMNVEV (reference sequence). The CDR3 spans 15 residues. V lost 5 bases, J lost 5 bases, and 11 bases stayed unmatched.

The chain recombines TRBV9 with TRBJ1-1; no reliable D call. Trimming left V 0 bases short and J 3 bases short, with 15 bases between. Germline CDR1 reads SGDLS; CDR2 reads YYNGEE. The CDR3 sequence is 16 residues long. CDR3 region: CASSVGQERVHTEAFF. The CDR3 nucleotides read TGTGCCAGCAGCGTAGGTCAGGAAAGAGTGCACACTGAAGCTTTCTTT. The full variable domain, rest sourced from reference TRBV9 and TRBJ1-1, is DSGVTQTPKHLITATGQRVTLRCSPRSGDLSVYWYQQSLDQGLQFLIQYYNGEERAKGNILERFSAQQFPDLHSELNLSSLELGDSALYFCASSVGQERVHTEAFFGQGTRLTVV.

There are a few counts of this clone. The same CDR3 also results from other DNA sequences found in this sample. The gene calls are TRBV5-1 and TRBJ2-5, with 7 nucleotides matching TRBD1. The ends lost 4 bases at V and 1 base at J; junction bases unmatched: 4. The CDR3 is 14 residues long. Germline V gives CDR1 SGHRS, CDR2 YFSETQ. The CDR3 loop is CASSTGQAQETQYF. CDR3 sequence (DNA): TGCGCCAGCAGCACCGGACAGGCCCAAGAGACCCAGTACTTC. The variable domain in full, with the rest retrieved from reference TRBV5-1 and TRBJ2-5, is KAGVTQTPRYLIKTRGQQVTLSCSPISGHRSVSWYQQTPGQGLQFLFEYFSETQRNKGNFPGRFSGRQFSNSRSEMNVSTLELGDSALYLCASSTGQAQETQYFGPGTRLLVL.

V and J are TRBV10-1 and TRBJ2-7, with a possible D match to TRBD1 (6 bases). Trimming left V 4 bases short and J 6 bases short, with 13 bases between. The CDR3 has 13 amino acids. The germline CDR1 and CDR2 sequences are WNHNN and SYGVQD (reference sequence). CDR3 region: CASSGSQGGEQYV. Written as DNA, the CDR3 is TGCGCCAGCAGTGGATCACAGGGTGGCGAGCAGTACGTC.

This rearrangement joins TRBV7-3 to TRBJ2-6; D ambiguous. The CDR3 runs to 16 residues. The V gene's germline CDR1 is SGHTA and CDR2 FQGTGA. Between the trimmed V and J ends, which lost 1 base and 0 bases, there was a span of 7 bases. The CDR3 is CASSLMSSSGANVLTF. The CDR3 nucleotides are TGTGCCAGCAGCTTAATGAGCAGCTCTGGGGCCAACGTCCTGACTTTC.

The gene calls are TRBV7-2 and TRBJ2-1, with unresolved D. The CDR3 contains 14 residues. The ends were cut back, 0 bases at V and 3 bases at J, with 6 bases in the middle. Germline V gives CDR1 SGHTA, CDR2 FQGNSA. The CDR3 is CASSLAWDYNEQFF. CDR3 sequence (DNA): TGTGCCAGCAGCTTAGCGTGGGACTACAATGAGCAGTTCTTC.

The chain combines TRBV19 with TRBJ1-5; possibly TRBD1 for D (6 bases). The V and J ends lost 7 bases and 2 bases respectively, with 18 bases between them. Germline V gene sequence: CDR1 LNHDA, CDR2 SQIVND (reference sequence). The CDR3 runs to 16 residues. The CDR3 here is CASTRKGGARNQPQHF. The CDR3 DNA sequence: TGTGCCAGTACTCGGAAGGGGGGGGCTCGCAATCAGCCCCAGCATTTT.

The chain uses TRBV30 and TRBJ1-4; the D gene is possibly TRBD1 (6 bases). Germline CDR1 is GTSNPN and CDR2 is SVGIG (reference sequence). Trimming took off 2 bases at V and 7 bases at J, with 14 bases between the two ends. The CDR3 is 14 residues long. The CDR3 is CAWSRGAVGEKLFF. In DNA, the CDR3 is TGTGCCTGGAGTAGGGGGGCGGTCGGTGAAAAACTGTTTTTT.

The genes are TRBV2 and TRBJ1-2, with TRBD1 matching 9 bases. The CDR3 is 15 amino acids. CDR1 and CDR2 from the germline V gene are SNHLY and FYNNEI. V trimming: 6 bases; J trimming: 5 bases; junction bases outside the gene matches: 10. CDR3 sequence: CASREVTGGAYGYTF. CDR3 DNA: TGTGCCAGCAGGGAGGTAACAGGGGGCGCATATGGCTACACCTTC.

There are a few counts of this clone. The chain couples TRBV5-1 to TRBJ1-1; D possibly corresponds to TRBD1 (5 bases). Deletions cut 4 bases from V and 5 bases from J, with 9 bases between. Germline V lookup: CDR1 SGHRS, CDR2 YFSETQ. This CDR3 spans 12 amino acids. DNA of the CDR3: TGCGCCAGCAGCCATCAGGGAACTGAAGCTTTCTTT. Translating it yields CASSHQGTEAFF.

This sequence joins TRBV2 and TRBJ2-1; TRBD1 aligns across 9 bases. Germline CDR1 SNHLY, CDR2 FYNNEI. The length of the CDR3 is 14 residues. V lost 6 bases and J lost 7; bases outside the gene matches: 7. The CDR3 DNA follows: TGTGCCAGCAGGGACAGGGGCCTTGTTAATGAGCAGTTCTTC. Its protein product is CASRDRGLVNEQFF.

This clone was detected a few times. V gene TRBV6-2 or TRBV6-3 combines with J gene TRBJ1-1; D ambiguous. The germline gives CDR1 MNHEY, CDR2 SVGEGT. V dropped 5 bases and J dropped 8 bases, with 18 bases sitting between them. The CDR3 spans 14 residues. The CDR3 nucleotides read TGTGCCAGCAGTCGCGCGGGGAGCACCCCCGAAGCTTTCTTT. Its protein is CASSRAGSTPEAFF.

The chain carries TRBV2 and TRBJ2-7, with a weak D call TRBD1 (5 bases). V was pared by 2 bases and J by 5 bases, with 22 bases between. The CDR3 covers 17 residues. Germline CDR1 SNHLY, CDR2 FYNNEI. The CDR3 DNA follows: TGTGCCAGCAGTGAATATGGATCCGGGCCAGGGAACCACGAGCAGTACGTC. Translation gives CASSEYGSGPGNHEQYV.